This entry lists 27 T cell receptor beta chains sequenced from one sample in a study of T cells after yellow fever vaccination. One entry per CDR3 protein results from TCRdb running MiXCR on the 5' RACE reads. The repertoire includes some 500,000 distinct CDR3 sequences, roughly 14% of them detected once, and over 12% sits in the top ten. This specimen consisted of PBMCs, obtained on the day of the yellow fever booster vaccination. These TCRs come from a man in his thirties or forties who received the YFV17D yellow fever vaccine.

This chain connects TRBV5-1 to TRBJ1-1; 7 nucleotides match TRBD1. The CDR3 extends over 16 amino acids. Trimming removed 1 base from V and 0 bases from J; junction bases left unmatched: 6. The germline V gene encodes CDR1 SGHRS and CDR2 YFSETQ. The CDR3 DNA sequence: TGCGCCAGCAGCTTGAGTTTGGGACAGATGAACACTGAAGCTTTCTTT. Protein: CASSLSLGQMNTEAFF. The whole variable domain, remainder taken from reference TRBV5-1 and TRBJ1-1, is KAGVTQTPRYLIKTRGQQVTLSCSPISGHRSVSWYQQTPGQGLQFLFEYFSETQRNKGNFPGRFSGRQFSNSRSEMNVSTLELGDSALYLCASSLSLGQMNTEAFFGQGTRLTVV.

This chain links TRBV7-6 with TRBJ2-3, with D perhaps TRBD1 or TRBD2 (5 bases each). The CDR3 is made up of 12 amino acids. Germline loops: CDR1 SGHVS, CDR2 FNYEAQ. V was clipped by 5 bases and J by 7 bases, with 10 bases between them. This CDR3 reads CASSTWGNTQYF. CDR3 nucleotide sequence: TGTGCCAGCAGCACATGGGGGAATACGCAGTATTTT.

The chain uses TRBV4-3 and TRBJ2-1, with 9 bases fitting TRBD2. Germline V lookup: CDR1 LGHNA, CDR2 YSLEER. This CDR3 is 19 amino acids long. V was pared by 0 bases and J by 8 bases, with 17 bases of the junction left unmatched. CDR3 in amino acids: CASSQDFQREEFFVHEQFF. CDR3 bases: TGCGCCAGCAGCCAAGATTTCCAGCGGGAGGAGTTTTTTGTTCATGAGCAGTTCTTC.

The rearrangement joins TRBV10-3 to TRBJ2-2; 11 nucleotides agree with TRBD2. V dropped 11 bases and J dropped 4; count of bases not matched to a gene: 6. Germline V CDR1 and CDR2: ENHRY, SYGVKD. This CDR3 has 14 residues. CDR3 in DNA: TGTGCCCTCCGACTAGCGGGAACCACCGGGGAGCTGTTTTTT. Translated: CALRLAGTTGELFF.

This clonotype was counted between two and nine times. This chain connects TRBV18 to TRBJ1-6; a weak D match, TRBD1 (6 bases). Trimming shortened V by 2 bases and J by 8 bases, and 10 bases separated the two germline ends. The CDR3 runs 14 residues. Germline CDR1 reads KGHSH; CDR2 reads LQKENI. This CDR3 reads CASSPMDSYSPLHF. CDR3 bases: TGTGCCAGCTCACCAATGGACAGTTATTCACCCCTCCACTTT. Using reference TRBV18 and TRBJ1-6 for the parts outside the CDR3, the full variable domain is NAGVMQNPRHLVRRRGQEARLRCSPMKGHSHVYWYRQLPEEGLKFMVYLQKENIIDESGMPKERFSAEFPKEGPSILRIQQVVRGDSAAYFCASSPMDSYSPLHFGNGTRLTVT.

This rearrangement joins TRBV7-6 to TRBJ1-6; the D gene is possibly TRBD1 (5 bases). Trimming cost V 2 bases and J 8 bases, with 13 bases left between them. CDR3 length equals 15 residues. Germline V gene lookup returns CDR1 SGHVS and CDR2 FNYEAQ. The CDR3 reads CASSLRGARDSPLHF. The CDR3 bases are TGTGCCAGCAGCTTACGAGGGGCGCGTGATTCACCCCTCCACTTT.

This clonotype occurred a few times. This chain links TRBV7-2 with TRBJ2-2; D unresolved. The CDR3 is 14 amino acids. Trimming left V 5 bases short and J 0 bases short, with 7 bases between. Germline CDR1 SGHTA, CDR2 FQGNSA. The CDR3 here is CASSISANTGELFF. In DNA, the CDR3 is TGTGCCAGCAGCATTTCAGCGAACACCGGGGAGCTGTTTTTT.

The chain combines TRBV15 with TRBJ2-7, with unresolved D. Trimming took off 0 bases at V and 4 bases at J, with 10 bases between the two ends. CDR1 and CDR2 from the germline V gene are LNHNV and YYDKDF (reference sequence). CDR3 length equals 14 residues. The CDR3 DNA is TGTGCCACCAGCAGAGATGCCGGAAGGTACGAGCAGTACTTC. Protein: CATSRDAGRYEQYF.

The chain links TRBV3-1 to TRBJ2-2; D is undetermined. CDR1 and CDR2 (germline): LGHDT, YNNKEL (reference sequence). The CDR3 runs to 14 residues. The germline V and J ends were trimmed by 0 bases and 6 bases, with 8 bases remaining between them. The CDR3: CASSQDLRAGELFF. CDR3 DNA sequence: TGTGCCAGCAGCCAAGATCTGAGAGCCGGGGAGCTGTTTTTT. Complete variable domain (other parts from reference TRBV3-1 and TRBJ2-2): DTAVSQTPKYLVTQMGNDKSIKCEQNLGHDTMYWYKQDSKKFLKIMFSYNNKELIINETVPNRFSPKSPDKAHLNLHINSLELGDSAVYFCASSQDLRAGELFFGEGSRLTVL.

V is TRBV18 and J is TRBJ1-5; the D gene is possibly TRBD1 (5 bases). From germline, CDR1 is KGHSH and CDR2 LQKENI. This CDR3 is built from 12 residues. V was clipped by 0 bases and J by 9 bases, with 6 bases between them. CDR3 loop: CASSPPQGPQHF. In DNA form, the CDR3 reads TGTGCCAGCTCACCACCGCAGGGGCCCCAGCATTTT.

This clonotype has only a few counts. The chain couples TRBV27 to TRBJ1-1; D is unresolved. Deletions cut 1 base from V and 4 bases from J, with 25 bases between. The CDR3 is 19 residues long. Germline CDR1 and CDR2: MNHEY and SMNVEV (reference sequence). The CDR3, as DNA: TGTGCCAGCAGTTTATTGGCTCTCAGATCCGAGAGGTTGACCACTGAAGCTTTCTTT. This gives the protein CASSLLALRSERLTTEAFF.

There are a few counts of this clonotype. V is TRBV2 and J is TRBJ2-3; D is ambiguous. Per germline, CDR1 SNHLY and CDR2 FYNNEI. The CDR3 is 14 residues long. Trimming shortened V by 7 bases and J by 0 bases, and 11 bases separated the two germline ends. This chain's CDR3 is CASMVPDSTDTQYF. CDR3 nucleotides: TGTGCCAGCATGGTACCGGACAGCACAGATACGCAGTATTTT.

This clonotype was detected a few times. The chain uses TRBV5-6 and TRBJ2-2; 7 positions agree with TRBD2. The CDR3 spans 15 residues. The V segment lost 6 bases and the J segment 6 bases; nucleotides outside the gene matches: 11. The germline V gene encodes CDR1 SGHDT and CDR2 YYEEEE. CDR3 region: CASNPGGLRAGELFF. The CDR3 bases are TGTGCCAGCAATCCCGGGGGGTTACGTGCCGGGGAGCTGTTTTTT. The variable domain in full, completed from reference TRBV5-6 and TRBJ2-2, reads DAGVTQSPTHLIKTRGQQVTLRCSPKSGHDTVSWYQQALGQGPQFIFQYYEEEERQRGNFPDRFSGHQFPNYSSELNVNALLLGDSALYLCASNPGGLRAGELFFGEGSRLTVL.

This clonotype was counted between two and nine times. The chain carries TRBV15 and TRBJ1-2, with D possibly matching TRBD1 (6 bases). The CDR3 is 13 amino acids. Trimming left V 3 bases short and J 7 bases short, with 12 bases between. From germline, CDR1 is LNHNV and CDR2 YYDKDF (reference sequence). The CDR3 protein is CATSRSGGRGYTF. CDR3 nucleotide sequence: TGTGCCACCAGCAGGTCGGGGGGCCGTGGCTACACCTTC.

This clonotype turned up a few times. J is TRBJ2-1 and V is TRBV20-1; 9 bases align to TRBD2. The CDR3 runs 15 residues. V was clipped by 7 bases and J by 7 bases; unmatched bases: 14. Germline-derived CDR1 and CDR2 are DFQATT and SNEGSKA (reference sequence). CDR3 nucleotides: TGCAGTGGCAATACCGGGCGGGAGGGCCTAAATGAGCAGTTCTTC. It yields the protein CSGNTGREGLNEQFF.

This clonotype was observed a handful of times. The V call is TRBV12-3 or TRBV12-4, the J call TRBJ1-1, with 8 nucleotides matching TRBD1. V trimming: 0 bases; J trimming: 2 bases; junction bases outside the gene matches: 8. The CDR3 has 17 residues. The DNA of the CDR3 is TGTGCCAGCAGTTTAGCTGCAGGGGGCAGCCTCAACACTGAAGCTTTCTTT. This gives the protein CASSLAAGGSLNTEAFF.

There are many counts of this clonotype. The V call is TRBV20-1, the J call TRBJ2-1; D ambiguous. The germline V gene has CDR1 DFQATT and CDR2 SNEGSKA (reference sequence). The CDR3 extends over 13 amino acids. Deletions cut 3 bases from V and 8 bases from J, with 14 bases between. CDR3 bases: TGCAGTGCTAGCGGGTATAGCCTTTATGAGCAGTTCTTC. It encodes CSASGYSLYEQFF.

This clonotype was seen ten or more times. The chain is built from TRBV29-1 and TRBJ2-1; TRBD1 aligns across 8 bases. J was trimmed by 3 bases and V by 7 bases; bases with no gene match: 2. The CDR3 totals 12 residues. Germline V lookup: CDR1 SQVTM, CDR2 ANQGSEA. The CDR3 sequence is CSAGTGYNEQFF. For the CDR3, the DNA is TGCAGCGCCGGGACAGGCTACAATGAGCAGTTCTTC.

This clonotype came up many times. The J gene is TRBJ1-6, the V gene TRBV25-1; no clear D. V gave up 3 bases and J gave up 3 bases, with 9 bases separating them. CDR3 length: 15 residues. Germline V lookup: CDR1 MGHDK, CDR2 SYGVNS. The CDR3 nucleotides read TGTGCCAGCAGTGACCCTTCAGTCTATAATTCACCCCTCCACTTT. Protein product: CASSDPSVYNSPLHF.

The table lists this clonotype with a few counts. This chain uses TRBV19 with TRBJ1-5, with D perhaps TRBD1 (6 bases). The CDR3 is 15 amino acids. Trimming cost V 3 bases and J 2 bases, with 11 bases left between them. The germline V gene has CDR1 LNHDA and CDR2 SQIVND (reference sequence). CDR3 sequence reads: CASSIGGQGNQPQHF. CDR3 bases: TGTGCCAGTAGTATCGGGGGGCAAGGCAATCAGCCCCAGCATTTT.

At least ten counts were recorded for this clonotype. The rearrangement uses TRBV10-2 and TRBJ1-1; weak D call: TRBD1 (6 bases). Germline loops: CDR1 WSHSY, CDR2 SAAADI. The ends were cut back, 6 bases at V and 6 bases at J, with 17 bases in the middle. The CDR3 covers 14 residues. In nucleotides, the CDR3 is TGCGCCAGCAGCCCCGGCGGGGGCGAGGCTGAAGCTTTCTTT. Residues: CASSPGGGEAEAFF.

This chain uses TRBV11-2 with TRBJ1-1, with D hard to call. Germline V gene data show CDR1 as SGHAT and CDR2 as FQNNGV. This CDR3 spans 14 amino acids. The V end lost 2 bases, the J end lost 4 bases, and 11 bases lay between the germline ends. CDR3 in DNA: TGTGCCAGCAGCTTAAGTAGGGTGGCCACTGAAGCTTTCTTT. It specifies CASSLSRVATEAFF.

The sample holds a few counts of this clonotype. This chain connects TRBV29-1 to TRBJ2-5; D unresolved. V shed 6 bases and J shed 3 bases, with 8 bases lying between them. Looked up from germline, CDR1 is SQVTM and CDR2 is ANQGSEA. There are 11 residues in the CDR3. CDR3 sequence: CSVLPEETQYF. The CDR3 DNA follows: TGCAGCGTCCTTCCTGAAGAGACCCAGTACTTC. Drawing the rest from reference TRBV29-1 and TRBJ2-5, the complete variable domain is SAVISQKPSRDICQRGTSLTIQCQVDSQVTMMFWYRQQPGQSLTLIATANQGSEATYESGFVIDKFPISRPNLTFSTLTVSNMSPEDSSIYLCSVLPEETQYFGPGTRLLVL.

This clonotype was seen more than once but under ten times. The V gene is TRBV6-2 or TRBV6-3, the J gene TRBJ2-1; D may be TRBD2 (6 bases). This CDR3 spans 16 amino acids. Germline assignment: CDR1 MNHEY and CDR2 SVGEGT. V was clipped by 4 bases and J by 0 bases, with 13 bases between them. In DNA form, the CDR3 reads TGTGCCAGCAGTTCCCTTGGTAGCGGCTCCTACAATGAGCAGTTCTTC. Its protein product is CASSSLGSGSYNEQFF.

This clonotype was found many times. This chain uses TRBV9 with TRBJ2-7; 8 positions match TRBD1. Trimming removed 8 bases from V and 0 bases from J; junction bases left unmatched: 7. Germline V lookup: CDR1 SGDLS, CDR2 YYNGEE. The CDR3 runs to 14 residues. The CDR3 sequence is CASSPGGDSYEQYF. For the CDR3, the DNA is TGTGCCAGTAGTCCAGGGGGCGACTCCTACGAGCAGTACTTC.

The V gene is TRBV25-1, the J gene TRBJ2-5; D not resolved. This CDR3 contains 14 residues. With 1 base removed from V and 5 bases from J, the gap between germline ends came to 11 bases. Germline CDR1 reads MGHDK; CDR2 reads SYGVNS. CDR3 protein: CASSEFGPPETQYF. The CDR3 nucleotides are TGTGCCAGCAGTGAATTTGGCCCCCCGGAGACCCAGTACTTC. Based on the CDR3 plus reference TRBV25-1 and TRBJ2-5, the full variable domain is EADIYQTPRYLVIGTGKKITLECSQTMGHDKMYWYQQDPGMELHLIHYSYGVNSTEKGDLSSESTVSRIRTEHFPLTLESARPSHTSQYLCASSEFGPPETQYFGPGTRLLVL.

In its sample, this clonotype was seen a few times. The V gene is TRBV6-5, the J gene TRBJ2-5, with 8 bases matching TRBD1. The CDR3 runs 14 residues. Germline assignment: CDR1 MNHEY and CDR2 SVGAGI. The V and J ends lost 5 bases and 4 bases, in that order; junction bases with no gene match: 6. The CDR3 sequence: CASSTPDRAETQYF. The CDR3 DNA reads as TGTGCCAGCAGTACCCCGGACAGGGCAGAGACCCAGTACTTC.